This T cell receptor beta chain was obtained from a study of T cell responses to AZD1222 COVID-19 vaccine listed by TCRdb under 2021. For the study in its entirety: AZD1222 recipients whose second dose came at about 4 weeks and those whose second dose came at about 12 weeks were combined into one group, since spike-specific TCR depth and breadth did not differ between the two schedules. TCR sequencing covered roughly 230 trial participants: 200 to 220 given two doses of AZD1222 and approximately 25 given two doses of MenACWY control vaccine. Enrollment into the trials was organized by age into subgroups of 18-55, 56-69 and 70-plus years, and those subgroups contained roughly 150, 30 and 60 TCR-sequenced participants, respectively.

The time point label, as the study defines it: baseline before first vaccination. The vaccinee samples were drawn from two UK trials, COV001 and COV002, one of which was a single-blind randomized controlled phase 2/3 trial testing AZD1222 (ChAdOx1 nCoV-19) in healthy adults. For TCRbeta chain sequencing, PBMC samples from trial participants were taken at day 0 and at day 28 after the second dose. What the study reported, not specific to this receptor: In the small 56-69-year group, the increase in depth fell short of significance, most likely because of low power. No day 14 peak-response samples were available, so repertoires were characterized only after the peak T cell response. Most participants were white British and females outnumbered males, and the authors suggested that clonal diversity may have been underestimated. The whole spike protein was spanned by vaccine-associated CD4 TCRs, and dominant responses were seen in regions 160-218 and 743-854. After two AZD1222 doses, both the breadth and the depth of spike-specific TCRs were significantly higher than at day 0 and than in MenACWY recipients. Epitopes outside the regions mutated in the B.1.351 and B.1.1.7 variants were reportedly recognized by nearly half of the unique spike-specific TCRs. Conclusions about previously exposed vaccinees are limited, since just five or six AZD1222 recipients were seropositive for SARS-CoV-2 at baseline.

As for this clone: It has no known antigen specificity. It has no much larger one-base neighbor in the sample; base qualities were not kept.

The CDR3 regions of human TCRbeta chains were analyzed by immunosequencing. The published analysis was carried out like this. Repertoire TCRs were matched against a reference library of SARS-CoV-2-specific TCRs generated with the MIRA antigen-specificity platform. Breadth meant the fraction of unique TCRs that were SARS-CoV-2-associated, whereas depth meant the fraction of total T cells that were SARS-CoV-2-associated. Using the MIRA data, each spike-specific TCR was mapped to the spike region that the TCR reacts to and placed in a CD4 or CD8 class. Log10-transformed breadth and depth values were compared by one-way ANOVA with Sidak's multiple comparisons tests. Sourced from immuneACCESS, this table was stored by TCRdb with only in-frame sequences that have V and J called. A share of the clones is absent; for the studies checked, an unresolved V gene accounts for under half, and the remainder has no known explanation. For V, J and clone size, that table is used; D and trimming come from the DNA. This sample lists over 130,000 clones; approximately 94% were detected once. Of the sample, 0.95% to 1.5% falls within the top ten clones.

Looking up the germline V gene yields CDR1 KGHSH and CDR2 LQKENI. The CDR3, cysteine through phenylalanine, is 16 amino acids long. Only CDR3 DNA is held: 48 bases, read in frame from base 1. V lost 3 bases and J lost 4 bases; the stretch between them is 18 bases long. The sequencing used peripheral blood, collected on day 0 of AZD1222 vaccination. The TCR comes from an adult in good health. The chain is assembled from TRBV18 and TRBJ1-1, with no confident D gene call. The CDR3 sequence is CASSPWRVPGGTEAFF. The sequenced DNA: TGTGCCAGCTCACCTTGGAGGGTTCCAGGTGGCACTGAAGCTTTCTTT.